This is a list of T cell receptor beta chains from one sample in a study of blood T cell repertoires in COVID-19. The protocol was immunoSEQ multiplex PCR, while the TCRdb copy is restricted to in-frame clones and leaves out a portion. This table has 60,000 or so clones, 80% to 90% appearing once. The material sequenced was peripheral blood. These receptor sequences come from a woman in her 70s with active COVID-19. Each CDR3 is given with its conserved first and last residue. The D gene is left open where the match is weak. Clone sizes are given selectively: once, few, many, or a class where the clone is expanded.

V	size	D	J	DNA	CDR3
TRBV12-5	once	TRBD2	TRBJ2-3	TGTGCTAGTGGTGGAGGGGCTAGCGGAACAGATACGCAGTATTTT	CASGGGASGTDTQYF
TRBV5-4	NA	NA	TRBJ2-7	TGTGCCAGCAGCTTGGCGCTGAGCTCCTACGAGCAGTACTTC	CASSLALSSYEQYF
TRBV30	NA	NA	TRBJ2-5	TGTGCCTGGCAGGGGTGGGAAGAGACCCAGTACTTC	CAWQGWEETQYF
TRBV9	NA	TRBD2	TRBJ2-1	TGTGCCAGCAGCGTAGCCGGTCTAGCGGCATACAATGAGCAGTTCTTC	CASSVAGLAAYNEQFF
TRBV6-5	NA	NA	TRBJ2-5	TGTGCCAGCAGTTACTCGAATGTGGAGGGGGAGACCCAGTACTTC	CASSYSNVEGETQYF
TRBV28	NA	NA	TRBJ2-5	TGTGCCAGCAGTGCCGGGGGAAGTCAAGAGACCCAGTACTTC	CASSAGGSQETQYF
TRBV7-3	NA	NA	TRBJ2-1	TGTGCCAGCAGCCGTCCGGGCTACAATGAGCAGTTCTTC	CASSRPGYNEQFF
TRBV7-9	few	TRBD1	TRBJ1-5	TGTGCCAGCAGCAGAGCCGGGGACAGGGAGGAGCCCCAGCATTTT	CASSRAGDREEPQHF
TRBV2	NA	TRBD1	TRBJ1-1	TGTGCCAGCAGGCCAGGGGGCATGAACACTGAAGCTTTCTTT	CASRPGGMNTEAFF
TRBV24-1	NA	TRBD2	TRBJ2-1	TGTGCCGTCGGGTGGAGCGGGGTGGGTTCGGGGCAGTTCTTC	CAVGWSGVGSGQFF
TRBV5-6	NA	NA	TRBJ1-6	TGTGCCAGCAGCCCACAGGATGACAATTCACCCCTCCACTTT	CASSPQDDNSPLHF
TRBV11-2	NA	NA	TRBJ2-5	TGTGCCAGCAGCTCTCCGTACCAAGAGACCCAGTACTTC	CASSSPYQETQYF
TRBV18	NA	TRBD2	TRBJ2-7	TGTGCCAGCTCACCAGGGACTAGCGGGAGTTACGAGCAGTACTTC	CASSPGTSGSYEQYF
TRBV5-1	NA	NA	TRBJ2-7	TGCGCCAGCAGCCGGGCAGGGGAAGGCGAGCAGTACTTC	CASSRAGEGEQYF
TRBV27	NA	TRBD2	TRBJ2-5	TGTGCCAGCAGGGGGACTAGCGTGGGGGCGGAGACCCAGTACTTC	CASRGTSVGAETQYF
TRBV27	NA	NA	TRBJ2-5	TGTGCCAGCAGTTCAACGGGGGAGACCCAGTACTTC	CASSSTGETQYF
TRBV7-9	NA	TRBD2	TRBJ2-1	TGTGCCAGCAGCCAAGTCGGGCCGGGACTACGCTCCTACAATGAGCAGTTCTTC	CASSQVGPGLRSYNEQFF
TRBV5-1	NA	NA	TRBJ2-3	TGCGCCAGCAGCCTAACAGTAGCGGCAGCTAGCACAGATACGCAGTATTTT	CASSLTVAAASTDTQYF
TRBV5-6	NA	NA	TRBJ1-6	TGTGCCAGCAGCTTGCTCGCAGGTTCTAATTCACCCCTCCACTTT	CASSLLAGSNSPLHF
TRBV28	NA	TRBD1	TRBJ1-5	TGTGCCAGCAGTTTTGGGTACAGGGGGCTTGAGCAGCCCCAGCATTTT	CASSFGYRGLEQPQHF
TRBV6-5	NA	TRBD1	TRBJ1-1	TGTGCCAGCCGGGACAGCTTGAACACTGAAGCTTTCTTT	CASRDSLNTEAFF
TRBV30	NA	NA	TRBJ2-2	TGTGCCTGGAAGGCTAGCGTGAACACCGGGGAGCTGTTTTTT	CAWKASVNTGELFF
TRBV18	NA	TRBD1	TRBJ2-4	TGTGCCAGCTCACCACCGTCAGGGGGAACCATTCAGTACTTC	CASSPPSGGTIQYF
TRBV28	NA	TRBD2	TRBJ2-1	TGTGCCAGCGGGTCCACTAGCGCCTCCTACAATGAGCAGTTCTTC	CASGSTSASYNEQFF
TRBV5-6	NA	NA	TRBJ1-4	TGTGCCAGCAGCTTGGGACCAGGAAGAATAGAAAAACTGTTTTTT	CASSLGPGRIEKLFF
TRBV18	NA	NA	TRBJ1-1	TGTGCCAGCTCAGGGGGCATGGACACTGAAGCTTTCTTT	CASSGGMDTEAFF
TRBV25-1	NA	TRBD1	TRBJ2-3	TGTGCCAGCAGTGAATCGGGACAGAACAGCACAGATACGCAGTATTTT	CASSESGQNSTDTQYF
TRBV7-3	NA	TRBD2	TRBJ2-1	TGTGCCAGCAGTACGACCCAACGGACCGGGACTAGAGGCCTCGGTGAGCAGTTCTTC	CASSTTQRTGTRGLGEQFF
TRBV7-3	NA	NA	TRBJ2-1	TGTGCCAGCAGCCTTCACCCCCCCCCTAGCGCCGACAATGAGCAGTTCTTC	CASSLHPPPSADNEQFF
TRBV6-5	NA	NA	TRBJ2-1	TGTGCCATCGAAACAGGGTTCAATGAGCAGTTCTTC	CAIETGFNEQFF
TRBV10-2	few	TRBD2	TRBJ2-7	TGCGCCAGCAGCCCGGGACTAGCGGGAGGGATGTCCTACGAGCAGTACTTC	CASSPGLAGGMSYEQYF
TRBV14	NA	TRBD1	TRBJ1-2	TGTGCCAGCAGCCAAGAGCGGACAGGGGTTGGCTATGGCTACACCTTC	CASSQERTGVGYGYTF
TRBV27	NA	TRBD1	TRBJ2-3	TGTGCCAGCAGACTTAGGGACAGGGCAGATACGCAGTATTTT	CASRLRDRADTQYF